Included here is one TCR beta chain sequence, with context. This clonotype was seen at least ten times. It has no known antigen specificity. There are no base qualities to consult, and no much larger clone falls within one base. This sample stems from a study of T cells in Graves' hyperthyroidism and ophthalmopathy (dated by TCRdb to between 2017 and 2020). Describing the broader study: Peripheral blood was sampled at the time of initial diagnosis, prior to any treatment. To identify distinguishing TCR V-J signatures, a discovery cohort of 95 to 100 patients was used, comprising approximately 40 with Graves' ophthalmopathy and approximately 57 with stable Graves' hyperthyroidism. Prospective prediction of ophthalmopathy was tested in an independent validation cohort consisting of some 18 hyperthyroidism patients and approximately 16 patients who later progressed to ophthalmopathy. The roughly 91 discovery patients were randomly divided into training and test sets at a 7:3 ratio. The study also compared thyroid tissue and blood T-cell repertoires from over 5 Graves' hyperthyroidism patients. After sampling, hyperthyroidism patients received methimazole starting at 30 mg daily, and ophthalmopathy patients received high-dose intravenous methylprednisolone. The paper describes TCR Vbeta CDR3 sequencing of fewer than 150 peripheral blood samples, made up of 43 ophthalmopathy patients, 70 to 80 hyperthyroidism patients and around 17 progressor patients. General conclusions and limits of the study: In cross-validation, a model built on a 13 V-J signature told ophthalmopathy apart from stable hyperthyroidism with roughly 87% sensitivity and approximately 84% specificity, and in testing the same model reached 80%/75%. No statistical method was used to set the sample size in advance, and investigators knew the group allocation. In validation, the model predicted progression to ophthalmopathy a median of about 5.9 months before onset, with about 64% sensitivity and almost 75% specificity. Most expanded thyroid clonotypes (frequency above 0.001) were also detected in blood, a finding suggesting that blood repertoires may reflect thyroid immune responses.

The CDR3 goes from the cysteine to the phenylalanine over 15 residues. Only CDR3 DNA remains: 45 bases, in frame from the first base. V gives up 0 bases and J gives up 1 base, and the segment between their germline ends measures 7 bases. TCR beta CDR3 regions were amplified from RNA transcripts. A first-round RT-PCR of the TCR CDR3 used the HTBI primer set with the Qiagen OneStep RT-PCR kit. Libraries were constructed in a second round of multiplex PCR, after which size selection and purification were performed. Paired-end sequencing of the libraries was performed with 100 bp reads on an Illumina HiSeq2000. In the paper's pipeline: Raw data were processed with SOAPnuke, discarding reads with adapters, uncalled bases, mean Phred below 15, or no exact constant-primer or identifier match. COPE v1.2.5 was used to merge the high-quality paired reads, and each unique nucleotide sequence was defined as a clonotype. MiTCR v1.1 was used to align clonotypes to the IMGT TRBV, TRBD and TRBJ reference segments. Analysis was restricted to V-J combinations with a frequency above 0.0001, which covered 98% to 99.2% of repertoires. A TCS score was defined as the ratio between F50 (clonal expansion) and ExV (chaos), using BLOSUM62-based TCRdist between CDR3 peptides within each V-J. Welch's t-statistics and random forest reduced fewer than 600 V-J features to 10 to 15, which were used in a naive Bayes classifier (R e1071). TCRdb applied fastp at Q25 and MiXCR to the public reads, then kept only in-frame beta chains. Under each unique CDR3 protein, matching rows form one entry showing the most common genes and DNA. None of the V and J calls come from the authors' own analysis; TCRdb made them. Within this sample are over 550,000 distinct CDR3 sequences, with over 15% of them counted one time only. More than 15% of the sample comes from the top ten.

Stable Graves' hyperthyroidism was defined as no progression to ophthalmopathy during 18 months of follow-up. Hyperthyroidism patients were newly diagnosed, had a disease duration of under 2 months, and were aged 18 to 65 years. The study excluded patients with uncontrolled infections, other autoimmune diseases, pregnancy or lactation. Diagnoses were established on the basis of clinical symptoms, serum thyroxine and TRAb, thyroid ultrasound, and orbital computed tomography. Ficoll-Paque density gradient centrifugation was used to isolate PBMCs from 10 ml of fresh peripheral blood. Trizol reagent was used to extract total RNA, and RNA quality was then checked on an Agilent 2100 Bioanalyzer.

The source of this sequence is a woman younger than 35 with Graves' hyperthyroidism. Source material: blood. Recombination connected TRBV12-3 or TRBV12-4 to TRBJ1-5, with the identity of the D gene unclear. The CDR3: CASSLAGQSNQPQHF. The DNA is TGTGCCAGCAGTTTAGCAGGGCAGAGCAATCAGCCCCAGCATTTT.